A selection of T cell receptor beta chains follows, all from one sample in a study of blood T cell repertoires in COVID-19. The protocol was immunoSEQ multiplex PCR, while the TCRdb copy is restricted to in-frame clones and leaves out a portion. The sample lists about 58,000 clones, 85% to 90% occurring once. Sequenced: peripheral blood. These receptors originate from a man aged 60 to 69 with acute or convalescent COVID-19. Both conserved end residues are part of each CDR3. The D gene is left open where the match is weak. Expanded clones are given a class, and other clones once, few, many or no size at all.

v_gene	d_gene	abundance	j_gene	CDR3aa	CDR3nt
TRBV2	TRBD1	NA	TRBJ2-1	CASNRDRGADEQFF	TGTGCCAGCAATAGGGACAGGGGTGCCGATGAGCAGTTCTTC
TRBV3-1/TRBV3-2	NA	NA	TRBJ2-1	CASSQDRGWDNEQFF	TGTGCCAGCAGCCAAGATCGCGGCTGGGACAATGAGCAGTTCTTC
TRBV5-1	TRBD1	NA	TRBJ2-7	CASSLTTGMNEQYF	TGCGCCAGCAGCTTGACGACAGGGATGAACGAGCAGTACTTC
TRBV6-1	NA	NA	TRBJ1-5	CASSEALGGRNQPQHF	TGTGCCAGCAGTGAAGCTCTCGGGGGAAGAAATCAGCCCCAGCATTTT
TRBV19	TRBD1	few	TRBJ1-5	CASTERQGFDQPQHF	TGTGCCAGTACCGAACGACAGGGGTTTGATCAGCCCCAGCATTTT
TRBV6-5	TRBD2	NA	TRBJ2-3	CASSWRSKREGPQYF	TGTGCCAGCAGTTGGCGTTCGAAGCGGGAGGGCCCGCAGTATTTT
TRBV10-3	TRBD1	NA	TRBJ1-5	CAISPDRANQPQHF	TGTGCCATCAGTCCGGACAGGGCTAATCAGCCCCAGCATTTT
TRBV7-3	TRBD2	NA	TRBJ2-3	CASSFSGRGTNTQYF	TGTGCCAGCAGCTTTAGCGGGAGGGGGACAAATACGCAGTATTTT
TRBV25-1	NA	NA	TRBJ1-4	CASSEYQGDAEKLFF	TGTGCCAGCAGTGAATACCAGGGCGACGCGGAAAAACTGTTTTTT
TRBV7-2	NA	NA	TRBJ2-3	CASTIGGTQYF	TGTGCCAGCACTATCGGGGGTACGCAGTATTTT
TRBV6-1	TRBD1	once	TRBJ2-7	CASSESGTGTYEQYF	TGTGCCAGCAGTGAATCTGGGACAGGGACCTACGAGCAGTACTTC
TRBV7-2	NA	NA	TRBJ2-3	CASSWRGYSTDTQYF	TGTGCCAGCAGTTGGAGAGGATATAGCACAGATACGCAGTATTTT
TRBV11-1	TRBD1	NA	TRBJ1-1	CASRDRGLAEAFF	TGTGCCAGCCGGGACAGGGGTTTAGCCGAAGCTTTCTTT
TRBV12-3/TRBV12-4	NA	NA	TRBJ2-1	CASTQGGDEQFF	TGTGCCAGCACCCAAGGCGGGGATGAGCAGTTCTTC
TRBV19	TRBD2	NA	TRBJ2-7	CASSIVSGGWYEQYF	TGTGCCAGTAGTATAGTCAGCGGGGGATGGTACGAGCAGTACTTC
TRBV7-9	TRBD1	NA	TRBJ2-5	CASSYGQGVRETQYF	TGTGCCAGCAGCTACGGACAGGGTGTAAGAGAGACCCAGTACTTC
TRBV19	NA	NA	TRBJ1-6	CASSIGDRDSPLHF	TGTGCCAGTAGTATCGGAGACAGAGATTCACCCCTCCACTTT
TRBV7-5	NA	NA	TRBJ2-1	CARSLGPLAASSYNEQFF	TGTGCCAGAAGCTTAGGTCCCCTAGCGGCTAGCTCCTACAATGAGCAGTTCTTC
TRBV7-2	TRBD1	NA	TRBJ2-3	CASSLGQGADTQYF	TGTGCCAGCAGCTTAGGACAGGGGGCGGATACGCAGTATTTT